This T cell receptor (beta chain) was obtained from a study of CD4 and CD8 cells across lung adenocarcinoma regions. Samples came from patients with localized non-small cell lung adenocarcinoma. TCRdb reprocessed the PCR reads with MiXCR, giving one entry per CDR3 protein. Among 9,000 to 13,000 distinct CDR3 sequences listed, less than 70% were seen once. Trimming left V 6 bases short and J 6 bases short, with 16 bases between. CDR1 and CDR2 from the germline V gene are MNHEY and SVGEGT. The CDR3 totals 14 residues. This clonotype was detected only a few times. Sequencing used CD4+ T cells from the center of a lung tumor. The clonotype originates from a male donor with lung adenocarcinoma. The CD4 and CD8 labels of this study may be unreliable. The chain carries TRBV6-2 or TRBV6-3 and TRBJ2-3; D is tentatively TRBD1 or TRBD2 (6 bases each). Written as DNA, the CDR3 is TGTGCCAGCAGACGGGTTGGGGGGCCCGATACGCAGTATTTT. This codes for CASRRVGGPDTQYF.